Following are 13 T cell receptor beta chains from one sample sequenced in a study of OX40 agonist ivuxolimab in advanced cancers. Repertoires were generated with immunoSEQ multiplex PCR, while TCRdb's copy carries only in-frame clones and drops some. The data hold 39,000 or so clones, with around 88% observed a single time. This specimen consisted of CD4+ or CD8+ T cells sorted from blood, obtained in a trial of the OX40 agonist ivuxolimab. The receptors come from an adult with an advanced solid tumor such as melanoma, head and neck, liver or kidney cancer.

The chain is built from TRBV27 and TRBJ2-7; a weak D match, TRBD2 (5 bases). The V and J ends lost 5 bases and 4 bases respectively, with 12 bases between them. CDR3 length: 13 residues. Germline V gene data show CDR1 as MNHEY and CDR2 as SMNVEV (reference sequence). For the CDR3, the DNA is TGTGCCAGCAGTCCAGCGAGGGTGTACGAGCAGTACTTC. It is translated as CASSPARVYEQYF.

The chain's CDR3 is CASSLDRGPNQPQHF. CDR3 nucleotide sequence: TGCGCCAGCAGCTTGGACAGGGGGCCTAATCAGCCCCAGCATTTT. J is TRBJ1-5 and V is TRBV5-1, with 9 positions matching TRBD1. CDR3 length: 15 residues. With 0 bases clipped from V and 4 bases from J, the junction kept 2 bases outside the gene matches. Germline CDR1 and CDR2: SGHRS and YFSETQ.

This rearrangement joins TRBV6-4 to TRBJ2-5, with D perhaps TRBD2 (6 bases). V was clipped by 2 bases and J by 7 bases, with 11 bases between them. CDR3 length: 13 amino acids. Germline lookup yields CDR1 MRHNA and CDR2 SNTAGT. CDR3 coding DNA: TGTGCCAGCAGTGACAGCCCCGGGGGGACCCAGTACTTC. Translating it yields CASSDSPGGTQYF.

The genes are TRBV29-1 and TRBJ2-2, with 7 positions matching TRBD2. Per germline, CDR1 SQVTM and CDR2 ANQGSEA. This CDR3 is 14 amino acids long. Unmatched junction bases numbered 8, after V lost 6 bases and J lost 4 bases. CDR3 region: CSVGVGGSTGELFF. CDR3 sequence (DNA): TGCAGCGTCGGAGTCGGGGGGTCCACCGGGGAGCTGTTTTTT.

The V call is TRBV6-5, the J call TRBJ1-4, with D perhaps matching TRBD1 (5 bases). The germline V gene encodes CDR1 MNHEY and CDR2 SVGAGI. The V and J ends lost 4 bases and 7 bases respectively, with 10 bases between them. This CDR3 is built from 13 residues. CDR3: CASSFIGGEKLFF. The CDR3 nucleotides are TGTGCCAGCAGTTTCATTGGGGGTGAAAAACTGTTTTTT.

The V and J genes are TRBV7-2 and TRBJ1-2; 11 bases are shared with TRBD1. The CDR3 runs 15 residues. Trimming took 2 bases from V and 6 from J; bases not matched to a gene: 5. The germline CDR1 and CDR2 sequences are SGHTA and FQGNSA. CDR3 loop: CASSLRGQGADGYTF. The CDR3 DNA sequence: TGTGCCAGCAGCTTACGTGGACAGGGGGCGGATGGCTACACCTTC. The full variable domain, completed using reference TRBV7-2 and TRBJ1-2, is GAGVSQSPSNKVTEKGKDVELRCDPISGHTALYWYRQSLGQGLEFLIYFQGNSAPDKSGLPSDRFSAERTGGSVSTLTIQRTQQEDSAVYLCASSLRGQGADGYTFGSGTRLTVV.

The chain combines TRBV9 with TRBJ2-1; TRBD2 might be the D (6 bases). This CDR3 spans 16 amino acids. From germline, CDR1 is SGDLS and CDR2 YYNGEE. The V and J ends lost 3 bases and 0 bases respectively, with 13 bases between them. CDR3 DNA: TGTGCCAGCAGCGCCCCTGGAGGGAGCTCCTACAATGAGCAGTTCTTC. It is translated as CASSAPGGSSYNEQFF.

The CDR3 region is CASSQDLPYTGELFF. CDR3 coding DNA: TGCGCCAGCAGCCAAGATTTGCCCTACACCGGGGAGCTGTTTTTT. The chain carries TRBV4-3 and TRBJ2-2; no firm D call. V lost 0 bases to trimming and J lost 3 bases, with 8 bases between them. The CDR3 extends over 15 amino acids. The germline CDR1 and CDR2 sequences are LGHNA and YSLEER.

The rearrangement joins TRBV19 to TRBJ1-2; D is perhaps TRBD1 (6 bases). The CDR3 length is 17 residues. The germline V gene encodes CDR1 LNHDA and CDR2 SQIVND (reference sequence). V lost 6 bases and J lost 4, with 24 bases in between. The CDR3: CASRDDRLLKEGYGYTF. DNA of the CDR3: TGTGCCAGTAGGGATGACAGGTTGCTCAAGGAGGGCTATGGCTACACCTTC.

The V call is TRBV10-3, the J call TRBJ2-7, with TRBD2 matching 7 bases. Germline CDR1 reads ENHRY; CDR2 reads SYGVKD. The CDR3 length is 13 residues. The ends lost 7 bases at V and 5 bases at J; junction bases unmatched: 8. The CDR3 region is CAITGGSRNEQYF. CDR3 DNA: TGTGCCATCACGGGCGGGAGCAGGAACGAGCAGTACTTC.

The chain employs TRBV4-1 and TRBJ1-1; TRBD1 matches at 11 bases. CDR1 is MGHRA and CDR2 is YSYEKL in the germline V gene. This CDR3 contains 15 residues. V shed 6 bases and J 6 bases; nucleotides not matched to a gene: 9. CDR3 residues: CASRQEDRGLAEAFF. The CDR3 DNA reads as TGCGCCAGCAGGCAGGAGGACAGGGGGCTCGCTGAAGCTTTCTTT.

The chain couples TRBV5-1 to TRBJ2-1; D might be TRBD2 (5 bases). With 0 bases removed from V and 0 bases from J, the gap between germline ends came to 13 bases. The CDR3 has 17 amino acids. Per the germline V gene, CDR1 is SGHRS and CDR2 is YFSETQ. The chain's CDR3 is CASSLVPSSDSYNEQFF. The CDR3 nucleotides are TGCGCCAGCAGCTTGGTACCTAGCTCAGACTCCTACAATGAGCAGTTCTTC.

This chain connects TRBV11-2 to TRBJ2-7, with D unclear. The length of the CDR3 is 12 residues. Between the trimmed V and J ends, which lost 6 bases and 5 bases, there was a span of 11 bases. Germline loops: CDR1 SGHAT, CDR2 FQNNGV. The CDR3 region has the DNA TGTGCCAGCAGTGACGGGTTAAACGAGCAGTACTTC. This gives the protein CASSDGLNEQYF.